Shown below are 22 T cell receptor beta chains from a single sample sequenced in a study of vaccination and CD4 T cells after COVID-19. These receptors have no known antigen. As for time point: late sampling 161 to 241 days after vaccination in three convalescent patients. The treatment: approximately 9-day PBMC culture with coronavirus spike peptide pools or control peptides (ViraFEST assay). With the Oncomine TCR Beta short-read assay, DNA from cultured CD4+ T cells was sequenced. TCRdb passed the PCR reads through MiXCR, listing each CDR3 protein once. Of about 17,000 distinct CDR3 sequences in the sample, more than 40% were seen once. The material was CD4+ T cells from blood, cultured in vitro, obtained about 7 months after SARS-CoV-2 vaccination. The receptors shown here come from a human donor who had recovered from COVID-19.

Relative to its sample, this clonotype is medium-sized. The rearrangement links TRBV7-9 to TRBJ2-5; 8 bases map to TRBD2. The length of the CDR3 is 13 residues. With 6 bases clipped from V and 2 bases from J, the junction kept 2 bases outside the gene matches. Germline CDR1 is SEHNR and CDR2 is FQNEAQ (reference sequence). CDR3: CASSIAGQETQYF. The CDR3 DNA reads as TGTGCCAGCAGTATAGCGGGGCAAGAGACCCAGTACTTC.

The V and J genes are TRBV28 and TRBJ1-2, with a possible D match to TRBD1 (6 bases). V was cut by 3 bases and J by 8 bases, with 13 bases left in between. CDR1 MDHEN and CDR2 SYDVKM come from the germline V gene. The CDR3 runs 13 residues. The CDR3 is CASSFGQGRGYTF. In DNA form, the CDR3 reads TGTGCCAGCAGTTTCGGGCAGGGGCGAGGCTACACCTTC.

In its sample, this clonotype was seen a few times. V usage is TRBV7-2 and J usage is TRBJ1-2; 7 nucleotides agree with TRBD1. V shed 1 base and J 6 bases; nucleotides not matched to a gene: 8. Germline CDR1 reads SGHTA; CDR2 reads FQGNSA. The CDR3 spans 15 residues. In nucleotides, the CDR3 is TGTGCCAGCAGCTTAGGATCGTTACAGGGGAATGGCTACACCTTC. It yields the protein CASSLGSLQGNGYTF.

This clonotype was picked up a small number of times. V gene TRBV20-1 combines with J gene TRBJ2-3; D is unclear. V shed 4 bases and J shed 4 bases, with 12 bases lying between them. Germline values: CDR1 DFQATT, CDR2 SNEGSKA (reference sequence). The CDR3 sequence is 13 residues long. The CDR3 DNA reads as TGCAGTGCTATCTTAAGGCCCCCAGATACGCAGTATTTT. Its protein is CSAILRPPDTQYF.

This sequence joins TRBV20-1 and TRBJ2-1; 9 bases line up with TRBD2. With 3 bases clipped from V and 5 bases from J, the junction kept 20 bases outside the gene matches. The germline V gene encodes CDR1 DFQATT and CDR2 SNEGSKA (reference sequence). The CDR3 consists of 19 residues. In DNA form, the CDR3 reads TGCAGTGCTAGTGCCTGGGGGGCGGGAGGGCCGAGGCCGCACAATGAGCAGTTCTTC. As protein: CSASAWGAGGPRPHNEQFF.

The chain is built from TRBV7-9 and TRBJ1-1; D not resolved. The CDR3 sequence is 13 residues long. Per the germline V gene, CDR1 is SEHNR and CDR2 is FQNEAQ (reference sequence). V lost 1 base and J lost 0, with 3 bases in between. This chain's CDR3 is CASSLELNTEAFF. The DNA of the CDR3 is TGTGCCAGCAGCTTAGAGTTGAACACTGAAGCTTTCTTT. Combining the CDR3 with reference TRBV7-9 and TRBJ1-1 gives the whole variable domain DTGVSQNPRHKITKRGQNVTFRCDPISEHNRLYWYRQTLGQGPEFLTYFQNEAQLEKSRLLSDRFSAERPKGSFSTLEIQRTEQGDSAMYLCASSLELNTEAFFGQGTRLTVV.

The chain joins TRBV4-2 to TRBJ2-7; D not resolved. This CDR3 is 12 amino acids long. Per the germline V gene, CDR1 is LGHNA and CDR2 is YNFKEQ. V lost 4 bases and J lost 5, with 9 bases in between. The CDR3 region is CASSPSHNEQYF. CDR3 nucleotides: TGTGCCAGCAGCCCCTCTCATAACGAGCAGTACTTC.

The CDR3 DNA follows: TGTGCCAGCAGCTTAGGCCGCCCGCGAGGTGAGCAGTTCTTC. As protein: CASSLGRPRGEQFF. The V gene is TRBV7-6, the J gene TRBJ2-1; D remains unclear. Germline-derived CDR1 and CDR2 are SGHVS and FNYEAQ. This CDR3 is built from 14 residues. Trimming took 1 base from V and 9 from J, leaving 13 bases between them. Full variable domain (rest looked up from reference TRBV7-6 and TRBJ2-1): GAGVSQSPRYKVTKRGQDVALRCDPISGHVSLYWYRQALGQGPEFLTYFNYEAQQDKSGLPNDRFSAERPEGSISTLTIQRTEQRDSAMYRCASSLGRPRGEQFFGPGTRLTVL.

This clonotype occurred a few times. This chain uses TRBV14 with TRBJ2-7; D might be TRBD2 (6 bases). Per the germline V gene, CDR1 is SGHDN and CDR2 is FVKESK. V lost 3 bases, J lost 3 bases, and 12 bases lay in between. The CDR3 covers 14 residues. As DNA, the CDR3 is TGTGCCAGCAGCCAGAGGAGGGACCACTACGAGCAGTACTTC. This codes for CASSQRRDHYEQYF.

This clonotype occurred a few times. The gene calls are TRBV15 and TRBJ1-2; tentative D call: TRBD1 (5 bases). The CDR3 covers 18 residues. V was trimmed by 1 base and J by 1 base, leaving 19 bases between them. CDR1 and CDR2 from the germline V gene are LNHNV and YYDKDF (reference sequence). The CDR3 region is CATSRVGTGRPLNYGYTF. CDR3 in DNA: TGTGCCACCAGCAGAGTTGGTACAGGACGTCCCCTTAACTATGGCTACACCTTC.

CDR3 residues: CATSASPRSAGEETQYF. The CDR3, as DNA: TGTGCCACCAGTGCCTCCCCCAGGTCTGCGGGTGAAGAGACCCAGTACTTC. The V call is TRBV24-1, the J call TRBJ2-5; a possible D gene is TRBD2 (5 bases). The CDR3 loop spans 17 amino acids. Germline V gene data show CDR1 as KGHDR and CDR2 as SFDVKD. Trimming cost V 5 bases and J 3 bases, with 21 bases left between them.

This clonotype was counted a few times. This sequence joins TRBV20-1 and TRBJ2-5; perhaps TRBD2 as D (5 bases). Germline CDR1 and CDR2: DFQATT and SNEGSKA (reference sequence). This CDR3 is 14 amino acids long. Trimming removed 0 bases from V and 2 bases from J, with 10 bases in between. CDR3 protein: CSARDLRDQETQYF. The CDR3 bases are TGCAGTGCTAGAGATCTCCGGGATCAAGAGACCCAGTACTTC.

This clonotype was counted only a few times. The chain uses TRBV6-1 and TRBJ1-6; TRBD1 agrees at 11 bases. Germline V lookup: CDR1 MNHNS, CDR2 SASEGT. After removal of 4 bases from V and 8 bases from J, the junction contained 1 base not matched to a gene. This CDR3 contains 14 residues. In DNA, the CDR3 is TGTGCCAGCAGTGGGACAGGGGGCGATTCACCCCTCCACTTT. This sequence encodes CASSGTGGDSPLHF.

V gene TRBV6-5 combines with J gene TRBJ1-5; TRBD1 matches 9 bases. Germline V gene sequence: CDR1 MNHEY, CDR2 SVGAGI. This CDR3 has 17 residues. J was trimmed by 5 bases and V by 2 bases; bases with no gene match: 10. As DNA, the CDR3 is TGTGCCAGCAGTTACCCCGGGACAGGGAAAACCTATCAGCCCCAGCATTTT. Its translation: CASSYPGTGKTYQPQHF.

The V gene is TRBV19, the J gene TRBJ1-5, with D perhaps TRBD1 (5 bases). The V end was cut by 1 base, the J end by 11 bases, with 15 bases between. Germline V lookup: CDR1 LNHDA, CDR2 SQIVND (reference sequence). CDR3 length: 14 amino acids. The CDR3 coding sequence is TGTGCCAGTAGTATAGGGGGCTCGGGAGCGGCCCAGCATTTT. As protein: CASSIGGSGAAQHF.

This chain links TRBV10-3 with TRBJ2-7; TRBD1 aligns across 7 bases. This CDR3 comprises 16 residues. The J segment lost 7 bases and the V segment lost 4 bases, leaving 16 bases of the junction unmatched. CDR1 ENHRY and CDR2 SYGVKD come from the germline V gene. The DNA of the CDR3 is TGTGCCATCAGTGTCAATGTGGCAGGGGGAACGAGTGAGCAGTACTTC. Translation: CAISVNVAGGTSEQYF.

This rearrangement joins TRBV20-1 to TRBJ2-7; D may correspond to TRBD1 or TRBD2 (6 bases each). Trimming took off 3 bases at V and 2 bases at J, with 11 bases between the two ends. The CDR3 extends over 13 amino acids. Germline V lookup: CDR1 DFQATT, CDR2 SNEGSKA (reference sequence). CDR3 sequence reads: CSASRGPAYEQYF. The CDR3 bases are TGCAGTGCTAGTCGGGGGCCCGCCTACGAGCAGTACTTC.

By proportion, this clonotype is medium-sized. The V call is TRBV11-3, the J call TRBJ1-2; TRBD1 matches at 9 bases. CDR3 length: 15 amino acids. The J segment lost 7 bases and the V segment lost 3 bases, leaving 9 bases of the junction unmatched. Looked up from germline, CDR1 is SGHNT and CDR2 is YENEEA. This CDR3 reads CASSFRGGTGSGYTF. Here the CDR3 DNA reads TGTGCCAGCAGCTTTAGAGGTGGGACAGGGTCTGGCTACACCTTC.

The chain carries TRBV11-2 and TRBJ1-1, with D hard to call. Germline loops: CDR1 SGHAT, CDR2 FQNNGV. Trimming removed 3 bases at V and 1 base at J, with 12 bases between. This CDR3 has 15 amino acids. The CDR3 protein is CASSFGVLGNTEAFF. In nucleotides, the CDR3 is TGTGCCAGCAGCTTCGGGGTCCTGGGGAACACTGAAGCTTTCTTT.

In this sample, this clonotype turned up once. The chain uses TRBV20-1 and TRBJ2-5; maybe TRBD2 (5 bases). CDR3 length: 14 residues. Germline values: CDR1 DFQATT, CDR2 SNEGSKA (reference sequence). Trimming removed 5 bases at V and 4 bases at J, with 17 bases between. In DNA, the CDR3 is TGCAGTGCTGTGAGGGAGACGGGCTTAGAGACCCAGTACTTC. Protein sequence: CSAVRETGLETQYF.

The chain joins TRBV6-1 to TRBJ2-7; 7 bases line up with TRBD1. CDR3 length: 14 amino acids. Germline assignment: CDR1 MNHNS and CDR2 SASEGT. V lost 8 bases and J lost 2; bases outside the gene matches: 9. The CDR3, as DNA: TGTGCCAGCGGGTTTTCCGGGACAGCCTACGAGCAGTACTTC. Its translation is CASGFSGTAYEQYF.

The rearrangement links TRBV7-6 to TRBJ2-1; 10 nucleotides line up with TRBD2. This CDR3 is 15 amino acids long. CDR1 is SGHVS, CDR2 FNYEAQ, per germline. The trim removed 5 bases at V and 4 bases at J, leaving 5 bases unmatched. The CDR3 region has the DNA TGTGCCAGCAGCCCAGGACTAGCGGAATACAATGAGCAGTTCTTC. It encodes CASSPGLAEYNEQFF. Supplemented by reference TRBV7-6 and TRBJ2-1, the full variable domain reads GAGVSQSPRYKVTKRGQDVALRCDPISGHVSLYWYRQALGQGPEFLTYFNYEAQQDKSGLPNDRFSAERPEGSISTLTIQRTEQRDSAMYRCASSPGLAEYNEQFFGPGTRLTVL.